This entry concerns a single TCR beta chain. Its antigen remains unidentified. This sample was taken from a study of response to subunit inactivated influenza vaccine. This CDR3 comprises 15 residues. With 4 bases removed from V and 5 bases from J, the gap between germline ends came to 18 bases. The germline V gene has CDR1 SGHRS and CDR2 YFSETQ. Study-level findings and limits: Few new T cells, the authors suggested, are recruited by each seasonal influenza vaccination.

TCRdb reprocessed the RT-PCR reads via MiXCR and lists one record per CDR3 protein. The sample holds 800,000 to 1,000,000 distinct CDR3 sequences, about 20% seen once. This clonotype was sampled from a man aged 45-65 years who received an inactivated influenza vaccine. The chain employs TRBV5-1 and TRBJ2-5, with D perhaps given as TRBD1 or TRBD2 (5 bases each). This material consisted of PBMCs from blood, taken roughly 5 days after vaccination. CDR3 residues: CASSLGAYTRETQYF. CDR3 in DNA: TGCGCCAGCAGCCTCGGGGCATACACGAGGGAGACCCAGTACTTC.